Each of the 31 T cell receptor beta chains below was sequenced from the same sample in a study of molecular identifiers for immune sequencing clone quantification. TCRdb reprocessed the PCR reads with MiXCR, giving one entry per CDR3 protein. The repertoire has 400,000 to 600,000 distinct CDR3 sequences, 25% of them found once; the top ten carry around 0.79%. The sequenced sample consisted of naive CD8+ T cells from blood, with Jurkat cell RNA spiked in. Subset here: FACS-sorted CD8+CD4-CCR7+CD45RA+ naive T cells. The receptors derive from a human donor in good health. Some libraries in this study had Jurkat cell RNA spiked in.

This clonotype came up a few times. This chain joins TRBV24-1 and TRBJ2-2; D remains ambiguous. Per the germline V gene, CDR1 is KGHDR and CDR2 is SFDVKD. This CDR3 region has 13 residues. V lost 10 bases to trimming and J lost 1 base, with 9 bases between them. The CDR3 DNA is TGTGCCACTTCCCACCAGAACACCGGGGAGCTGTTTTTT. This encodes CATSHQNTGELFF.

CDR3 nucleotide sequence: TGTGCCACCAGGGCGGGCAGGGATAACACCGGGGAGCTGTTTTTT. As protein: CATRAGRDNTGELFF. V usage is TRBV15 and J usage is TRBJ2-2; D possibly uses TRBD1 or TRBD2 (5 bases each). Germline values: CDR1 LNHNV, CDR2 YYDKDF (reference sequence). The V end was cut by 6 bases, the J end by 2 bases, with 13 bases between. The length of the CDR3 is 15 residues.

Points on this clonotype: A much larger clone lies a single base off, so this may be a read error. The CDR3 end shows no conserved phenylalanine or tryptophan, and so a read error is likely. The rearrangement uses TRBV5-6 and TRBJ2-5; 12 positions match TRBD2. After removal of 2 bases from V and 1 base from J, the junction contained 12 bases not matched to a gene. This CDR3 is 19 amino acids long. From germline, CDR1 is SGHDT and CDR2 YYEEEE. The CDR3 protein is CASSLASGGAESGQETQYL. In DNA, the CDR3 is TGTGCCAGCAGCTTAGCTAGCGGGGGGGCCGAAAGTGGCCAAGAGACCCAGTACCTC.

At least ten counts were recorded for this clonotype. The gene calls are TRBV12-3 or TRBV12-4 and TRBJ2-3; a weak D match, TRBD1 (6 bases). CDR3 length: 13 amino acids. V dropped 8 bases and J dropped 2 bases, with 11 bases sitting between them. In DNA, the CDR3 is TGTGCCAGCCGGACAGAGGACACAGATACGCAGTATTTT. Its translation is CASRTEDTDTQYF.

This clonotype was detected ten times or more. V and J are TRBV28 and TRBJ2-7, with D possibly TRBD2 on 5 matching bases. CDR1 is MDHEN, CDR2 SYDVKM, per germline. V lost 6 bases, J lost 0 bases, and 15 bases lay in between. The CDR3 has 15 amino acids. The CDR3 sequence: CASRAQRIFSYEQYF. DNA of the CDR3: TGTGCCAGCAGGGCTCAGCGGATTTTCTCCTACGAGCAGTACTTC.

This clonotype was counted between two and nine times. The rearrangement uses TRBV5-6 and TRBJ1-1; no definite D call. V was cut by 0 bases and J by 7 bases, with 13 bases left in between. Germline V gives CDR1 SGHDT, CDR2 YYEEEE. This CDR3 spans 14 amino acids. CDR3 region: CASSLVWTTGEAFF. CDR3 DNA: TGTGCCAGCAGCTTGGTGTGGACGACGGGTGAAGCTTTCTTT.

This clonotype was observed at least ten times. The CDR3 nucleotides are TGTGCCACCAGTGAAATTAACACCGGGGAGCTGTTTTTT. Its protein is CATSEINTGELFF. This sequence joins TRBV24-1 and TRBJ2-2; D call uncertain. Germline lookup yields CDR1 KGHDR and CDR2 SFDVKD. This CDR3 has 13 amino acids. Trimming took 4 bases from V and 2 from J, leaving 4 bases between them.

This clonotype showed up many times. The chain combines TRBV7-9 with TRBJ1-1, with D unclear. Trimming cost V 4 bases and J 5 bases, with 8 bases left between them. CDR1 and CDR2 from the germline V gene are SEHNR and FQNEAQ (reference sequence). The CDR3 length is 12 residues. This CDR3 reads CASSSLGTEAFF. The CDR3 coding sequence is TGTGCCAGCAGCTCGCTGGGTACTGAAGCTTTCTTT.

This clonotype turned up a few times. The V call is TRBV2, the J call TRBJ2-3, with 15 nucleotides matching TRBD2. The trim removed 8 bases at V and 0 bases at J, leaving 12 bases unmatched. CDR1 is SNHLY and CDR2 is FYNNEI in the germline V gene. The CDR3 has 19 residues. CDR3 nucleotide sequence: TGTGCCAGCCATCCACGGACTAGCGGGAGGGTAATTAGCACAGATACGCAGTATTTT. It encodes CASHPRTSGRVISTDTQYF.

A word on this clonotype: A read error may explain this, as a much larger clone is one base away. The chain is built from TRBV12-3 or TRBV12-4 and TRBJ2-3; no clear D. The CDR3 spans 14 residues. CDR3 amino acids: CTSSLKLSTDTQYF. CDR3 nucleotides: TGTACCAGCAGTTTAAAATTAAGCACAGATACGCAGTATTTT.

This clonotype was seen many times. The chain recombines TRBV7-9 with TRBJ2-7; D is possibly TRBD1 (5 bases). This CDR3 has 14 residues. V gave up 4 bases and J gave up 3 bases, with 13 bases separating them. Germline CDR1 reads SEHNR; CDR2 reads FQNEAQ (reference sequence). The CDR3 is CASSSQTRVYEQYF. The CDR3 DNA reads as TGTGCCAGCAGCTCGCAGACCAGGGTCTACGAGCAGTACTTC.

This clonotype was detected only a few times. The chain uses TRBV30 and TRBJ2-2; TRBD1 aligns across 9 bases. Germline V gene lookup returns CDR1 GTSNPN and CDR2 SVGIG (reference sequence). V lost 3 bases to trimming and J lost 1 base; unmatched junction nucleotides: 9. This CDR3 is built from 17 residues. The CDR3 nucleotides read TGTGCCTGGAGCCCTCCGGGACAGGGATTGAACACCGGGGAGCTGTTTTTT. This gives the protein CAWSPPGQGLNTGELFF.

Comment on this clonotype: A read error may be the cause here, since a much bigger clone is one base away. The chain uses TRBV7-3 and TRBJ2-5, with D possibly being TRBD2 (7 bases). The CDR3 runs 15 residues. Germline V gene lookup returns CDR1 SGHTA and CDR2 FQGTGA. The CDR3 region has the DNA TGTGCCAGCAGCCCTGAATGGGGGGGCGTAGAGACCCAGCACTTC. Its translation is CASSPEWGGVETQHF.

Concerning this clonotype: A much larger clone differs by one base, so this may be a read error. V usage is TRBV5-1 and J usage is TRBJ1-2, with unresolved D. The V end was cut by 0 bases, the J end by 6 bases, with 9 bases between. Germline V gives CDR1 SGHRS, CDR2 YFSETQ. The CDR3 spans 13 residues. The CDR3 sequence is CASSLGRDHGYTF. In DNA form, the CDR3 reads TGCGCCAGCAGCTTGGGGAGAGACCATGGCTACACCTTC.

The sample holds many counts of this clonotype. V usage is TRBV7-2 and J usage is TRBJ2-1, with D uncertain. The CDR3 is 13 residues long. Trimming removed 1 base at V and 7 bases at J, with 8 bases between. Germline V gene data show CDR1 as SGHTA and CDR2 as FQGNSA. The DNA for the CDR3 is TGTGCCAGCAGCTTAGATTATGGGAATGAGCAGTTCTTC. Protein sequence: CASSLDYGNEQFF.

This clonotype was seen a single time. This chain uses TRBV27 with TRBJ2-1, with 9 nucleotides matching TRBD1. The CDR3 sequence is 18 residues long. V shed 5 bases and J 3 bases; nucleotides not matched to a gene: 14. The germline V gene has CDR1 MNHEY and CDR2 SMNVEV (reference sequence). In DNA, the CDR3 is TGTGCCAGCAGTCGGACAGGGGTGTGGAAGTTGGACTACAATGAGCAGTTCTTC. It is translated as CASSRTGVWKLDYNEQFF.

This clonotype has ten or more counts. V is TRBV28 and J is TRBJ2-3; TRBD2 matches 15 bases. Trimming cost V 2 bases and J 1 base; bases outside gene matches: 1. The germline V gene has CDR1 MDHEN and CDR2 SYDVKM. This CDR3 contains 17 residues. CDR3 nucleotides: TGTGCCAGCAGTTTAGGGACTAGCGGGAGGCGCACAGATACGCAGTATTTT. Protein product: CASSLGTSGRRTDTQYF.

CDR3 loop: CASRGKLGAAAYEQYF. CDR3 nucleotides: TGTGCCAGCAGGGGAAAACTAGGCGCAGCCGCCTACGAGCAGTACTTC. This sequence joins TRBV7-9 and TRBJ2-7, with a tentative D call TRBD2 (5 bases). The V end was cut by 6 bases, the J end by 2 bases, with 20 bases between. The CDR3 totals 16 residues. Germline CDR1 is SEHNR and CDR2 is FQNEAQ (reference sequence).

The chain recombines TRBV20-1 with TRBJ1-6, with 10 bases matching TRBD1. With V trimmed by 1 base and J by 5 bases, 5 bases remained unmatched. This CDR3 is built from 16 residues. The V gene's germline CDR1 is DFQATT and CDR2 SNEGSKA (reference sequence). The CDR3 loop is CSARAGTGVDNSPLHF. The CDR3 coding sequence is TGCAGTGCTAGAGCTGGGACAGGGGTTGATAATTCACCCCTCCACTTT.

This clonotype was counted between two and nine times. The CDR3 bases are TGCGCCAGCAGCTTGGAGCGGGGGGCGCGCCAAAAACTGTTTTTT. Its protein is CASSLERGARQKLFF. The V gene is TRBV5-1, the J gene TRBJ1-4; TRBD1 is a possible D gene (6 bases). V was shortened by 0 bases and J by 9 bases, with 15 bases between the two germline ends. The CDR3 extends over 15 amino acids. Germline values: CDR1 SGHRS, CDR2 YFSETQ.

This chain joins TRBV6-2 or TRBV6-3 and TRBJ1-4, with a weak D call TRBD1 (5 bases). Trimming took 5 bases from V and 12 from J, leaving 16 bases between them. In germline, CDR1 is MNHEY, CDR2 SVGEGT. The CDR3 consists of 13 residues. The CDR3 DNA follows: TGTGCCAGCAGTGGAGGTTGGGGACGCGAACTGTTTTTT. This gives the protein CASSGGWGRELFF.

This clonotype was detected ten times or more. The V and J genes are TRBV4-1 and TRBJ2-7; 12 nucleotides align to TRBD2. CDR3 length: 16 amino acids. Trimming took 1 base from V and 4 from J; bases not matched to a gene: 5. Germline lookup yields CDR1 MGHRA and CDR2 YSYEKL. The CDR3 loop is CASSQAQLAGGYEQYF. The CDR3 region has the DNA TGCGCCAGCAGCCAAGCCCAACTAGCGGGGGGATACGAGCAGTACTTC.

The chain has TRBV6-2 or TRBV6-3 and TRBJ2-5; tentatively, D is TRBD2 (6 bases). The CDR3 length is 14 residues. CDR1 and CDR2 (germline): MNHEY, SVGEGT. Trimming pared 6 bases from V and 2 bases from J, leaving 13 bases between. The CDR3 is CASSGGRQQETQYF. The CDR3 coding sequence is TGTGCCAGCAGCGGGGGACGGCAACAAGAGACCCAGTACTTC.

The chain is built from TRBV12-5 and TRBJ2-1, with D possibly called TRBD1 or TRBD2 (5 bases each). The CDR3 has 14 amino acids. Trimming left V 1 base short and J 9 bases short, with 13 bases between. The germline gives CDR1 LGHNT, CDR2 FRNRAP. The CDR3 DNA is TGTGCTAGTGGTTTGGATCCCCGGGGCGGTGAGCAGTTCTTC. It encodes CASGLDPRGGEQFF.

This clonotype was observed many times. The chain has TRBV6-6 and TRBJ2-5; D call uncertain. V lost 7 bases to trimming and J lost 0 bases, with 9 bases between them. The CDR3 contains 13 residues. Germline assignment: CDR1 MNHNY and CDR2 SVGAGI (reference sequence). This CDR3 is CASKPEYQETQYF. The CDR3, as DNA: TGTGCCAGCAAACCGGAGTACCAAGAGACCCAGTACTTC.

As to this clonotype: A much larger clone sits a single nucleotide away, making a read error possible. The chain joins TRBV4-1 to TRBJ1-5; D not certain. Germline V gives CDR1 MGHRA, CDR2 YSYEKL. V lost 4 bases to trimming and J lost 1 base, with 11 bases between them. The CDR3 contains 15 residues. In DNA, the CDR3 is TGCGCCAGCAGCCGTACAGTGGTCAGCAATCAGCCCCAGCATTTT. Translating it yields CASSRTVVSNQPQHF.

The chain uses TRBV4-1 and TRBJ1-2; 7 positions match TRBD1. Losses at the gene ends were 0 bases for V and 4 bases for J; bases not matched to a gene: 8. Germline CDR1 is MGHRA and CDR2 is YSYEKL. CDR3 size: 16 residues. DNA for the CDR3: TGCGCCAGCAGCCAAGATAGAACAGGGGCAATCTATGGCTACACCTTC. It translates to CASSQDRTGAIYGYTF.

The chain links TRBV4-1 to TRBJ1-3; tentative D call: TRBD1 (6 bases). V lost 2 bases and J lost 0, with 8 bases in between. Per the germline V gene, CDR1 is MGHRA and CDR2 is YSYEKL. The CDR3 length is 15 residues. DNA for the CDR3: TGCGCCAGCAGCCAACAGGGGAGCTCTGGAAACACCATATATTTT. Encoded protein: CASSQQGSSGNTIYF.

This chain links TRBV6-2 or TRBV6-3 with TRBJ2-3, with 12 bases aligning to TRBD2. The V gene end was trimmed by 0 bases and the J gene end by 3 bases; junction bases not matched to a gene: 4. The germline V gene encodes CDR1 MNHEY and CDR2 SVGEGT. The CDR3 contains 17 residues. Written as DNA, the CDR3 is TGTGCCAGCAGTTACTCGGGACTAGCGGGTTTAACAGATACGCAGTATTTT. Protein product: CASSYSGLAGLTDTQYF.

This clonotype was counted ten times or more. The chain links TRBV11-2 to TRBJ2-5; D might be TRBD1 (5 bases). V shed 4 bases and J shed 1 base, with 10 bases lying between them. Germline V gene sequence: CDR1 SGHAT, CDR2 FQNNGV. This CDR3 has 14 amino acids. The CDR3 DNA reads as TGTGCCAGCAGCTCCCAGGGTTTCCAAGAGACCCAGTACTTC. This translates into CASSSQGFQETQYF.

This clonotype was seen a few times. This sequence joins TRBV18 and TRBJ2-7; D may correspond to TRBD1 or TRBD2 (5 bases each). V was trimmed by 6 bases and J by 3 bases, leaving 21 bases between them. The CDR3 consists of 16 residues. Germline loops: CDR1 KGHSH, CDR2 LQKENI. CDR3 sequence reads: CASSPPGPVNIYEQYF. The CDR3 region has the DNA TGTGCCAGCTCCCCGCCGGGGCCAGTTAATATCTACGAGCAGTACTTC.